The source of this T cell receptor (beta chain) is a study of blood T cells in healthy people across ages. V was pared by 1 base and J by 0 bases, with 13 bases between. This CDR3 spans 16 amino acids. Looked up from germline, CDR1 is MGHRA and CDR2 is YSYEKL. The authors ran a second PCR of about 6 to 11 cycles using a sample-barcoded 5' primer and a J-beta primer mix. TCRdb independently ran MiXCR on the 5' RACE reads; one entry per CDR3 protein. The table records approximately 600,000 distinct CDR3 sequences, roughly 50% of them present only once. The chain recombines TRBV4-1 with TRBJ2-7, with TRBD2 as a possible D gene (6 bases). The TCR sequence derives from a man aged 55-75 years in good health. Sequenced material: blood. CDR3 in amino acids: CASSQGVGGSSYEQYF. The CDR3 DNA reads TGCGCCAGCAGCCAAGGAGTAGGAGGGAGCTCCTACGAGCAGTACTTC.